This TCR beta chain was recorded in a study of cytotoxic CD8 clonotypes in ibrutinib-treated CLL. This clone was seen a few times. What it recognizes is unknown. In germline, CDR1 is SGHVS, CDR2 FQNEAQ. V lost 5 bases and J lost 3, with 23 bases in between. CDR3 length: 18 amino acids. Study outcomes and limitations: Patients showed higher baseline clonality than age-matched healthy donors, and it tracked circulating CD8+ T-cell counts.

Only in-frame clones appear in the TCRdb table, and some are missing; sequencing was by immunoSEQ multiplex PCR. Of 65,000 to 85,000 clones in the sample, 90% are singletons; the top ten hold approximately 3.1%. This specimen was PBMCs, taken after 12 months of ibrutinib treatment. This receptor was identified in a human donor with chronic lymphocytic leukemia. The chain joins TRBV7-8 to TRBJ1-5; D is uncertain. Here the CDR3 DNA reads TGTGCCAGCAGCGGACGAGACAAAATGGCAAGGAACAATCAGCCCCAGCATTTT. Its protein is CASSGRDKMARNNQPQHF. Full variable domain (outside the CDR3, taken from reference TRBV7-8 and TRBJ1-5): GAGVSQSPRYKVAKRGQDVALRCDPISGHVSLFWYQQALGQGPEFLTYFQNEAQLDKSGLPSDRFFAERPEGSVSTLKIQRTQQEDSAVYLCASSGRDKMARNNQPQHFGDGTRLSIL.